This T cell receptor beta chain was identified during a study of blood T cells in healthy people across ages (dated by TCRdb to between 2015 and 2016). Turning to the overall study: In model experiments, template switching captured roughly one uniquely barcoded TCR beta cDNA molecule for every two T cells. Four age groups were formed from the donors: young (average about 15 years), middle-aged (approximately 40), aged (roughly 58) and long-lived (less than 85). To track age-related changes in TCR beta repertoire diversity, the study relied on deep sequencing normalized with unique cDNA molecular identifiers. The study analyzed two additional independent replicas of 1 million unique cDNA reads from the same blood draw for two donors, one aged 18 to 29 and one aged 80 or older. Donors of different ages were randomly distributed across sequencing lanes to avoid experimental bias. Overall study results and their limits: The long-lived group showed more naive CD4+ T cells, fewer expanded clones and increased TCR diversity than the aged group, suggesting age selection. Observed TCR beta diversity per million T cells fell roughly linearly with age, and a significant reduction was already apparent by age roughly 40. A strong correlation was found between observed TCR beta diversity and the percentage of naive T cells measured by flow cytometry. Because the CMV infection status of the donors was unknown, age-related changes in expanded clonotypes may potentially have been confounded. Estimates of total diversity based on one million sequenced T cells were considered lower bounds and underestimates. Because profiling used bulk unsorted PBMCs, naive and antigen-experienced compartments could not be compared conclusively.

Donors were 39 systemically healthy Caucasian individuals from Russia aged roughly 6 to 95 years. Approximately 9 milliliters of peripheral blood were collected from each donor into EDTA-treated Vacutainer tubes. PBMCs were isolated by Ficoll-Paque density-gradient centrifugation, with at least 7 million obtained per sample. Total RNA was extracted from PBMCs with Trizol reagent, with at least 6 micrograms obtained per sample. For every donor, flow cytometry on a PBMC aliquot measured the percentage of naive CD45RAhigh/CD27high T cells. Libraries came from 5' RACE. The instrument given in TCRdb is Illumina HiSeq 2500. A second about 7 to 11 cycle PCR used a sample-barcoded 5' primer and a J-beta primer mix. A unique molecular identifier was introduced onto each TCR beta cDNA molecule by a template-switch 5' adaptor carrying 12 random nucleotides. Each sample yielded at least 2.5 million CDR3-containing paired-end reads. First-strand cDNA was synthesized from all RNA with the Mint cDNA synthesis kit, primed by a TRBC-specific oligonucleotide. Following uracil-DNA glycosylase treatment, all cDNA underwent a first 18-cycle PCR with the universal primers M1SS and BC2_uni_R. The original methods were these. Normalization of each sample was performed by random selection of 1 million high-quality reads, each carrying a distinct molecular identifier. Instead of being binned into consensus sequences, reads with shared molecular identifiers were discarded. MiTCR, set to a Q25 quality threshold and the strictest error-elimination algorithm, was used for CDR3 identification, clonotype clustering and error correction. A nonparametric unseen species model with Euler transformation was used to estimate lower-bound total TCR beta diversity. The public reads were reprocessed in TCRdb via fastp at Q25 and MiXCR, keeping in-frame beta chains. A single entry per CDR3 protein holds the most common genes and DNA from its merged rows. What appears here as the V and J calls and clone size reflects TCRdb's work, not the paper's. In this sample the table shows 1.5 million to 2 million distinct CDR3 sequences, about 28% of which occur a single time. Roughly 8% of the sample goes to the ten largest clones.

Measured from the cysteine to the phenylalanine, the CDR3 is 15 residues long. The CDR3 DNA has 45 bases and is translated from base 1. The germline V gene specifies SGHRS as CDR1 and YFSETQ as CDR2. This clonotype was observed at least ten times. Its antigen specificity is not known. One junction end does not reproduce the germline sequence, and a read error may be involved. The chain is made from TRBV5-1 and TRBJ2-3, and 9 junctional nucleotides match TRBD2. Material: blood. This receptor was obtained from a woman younger than 45 in good health. This receptor carries the CDR3 CASSLGGGAADTQYF. The nucleotides read TGTGCCAGCAGCTTAGGCGGGGGGGCGGCAGATACGCAGTATTTT.